This entry lists 5 T cell receptor beta chains sequenced from one sample in a study of blood T cell repertoires in COVID-19. Method: immunoSEQ multiplex PCR; TCRdb's copy keeps in-frame clones and lacks some. The sample shows 450,000 or so clones, roughly 91% of them seen only once. The sample taken for sequencing was PBMCs or T cells enriched from blood (not recorded which). The receptors originated from a man aged 18 to 29 who had recovered from COVID-19.

As for this clone: The missing conserved phenylalanine or tryptophan at the end of this CDR3 makes a read error likely. Because the CDR3's place on the DNA is in doubt, the DNA is left out and the CDR3 is given as listed by TCRdb. The CDR3 is CASSPSYRDSLFSI. The chain combines TRBV3-1 (or the pseudogene TRBV3-2) with TRBJ1-2; the tabulated D call, TRBD1, remains unverified against the DNA. Including both end residues, the CDR3 is 14 amino acids long. Germline V gives CDR1 LGHDT, CDR2 YNNKEL (reference sequence).

This rearrangement joins TRBV4-1 to TRBJ2-5; 8 bases line up with TRBD1. Germline values: CDR1 MGHRA, CDR2 YSYEKL. The ends lost 4 bases at V and 0 bases at J; junction bases unmatched: 4. The CDR3 is 15 amino acids. The CDR3 loop is CASSPGQGNQETQYF. The CDR3 nucleotides are TGCGCCAGCAGCCCTGGACAGGGCAACCAAGAGACCCAGTACTTC.

CDR3 bases: TGTGCCAGCAGACCGAAGGGGGCGCCGAACACTGAAGCTTTCTTT. This encodes CASRPKGAPNTEAFF. This chain uses TRBV6-5 with TRBJ1-1; 7 bases align to TRBD1. CDR1 is MNHEY, CDR2 SVGAGI, per germline. This CDR3 region has 15 residues. The J segment lost 1 base and the V segment lost 6 bases, leaving 8 bases of the junction unmatched.

The chain carries TRBV7-8 and TRBJ2-7, with D perhaps TRBD2 (5 bases). This CDR3 contains 16 residues. Per the germline V gene, CDR1 is SGHVS and CDR2 is FQNEAQ. The V and J ends lost 1 base and 1 base respectively, with 14 bases between them. The CDR3 DNA follows: TGTGCCAGCAGCTTAGGAGAAAGACGGGGTTCCTACGAGCAGTACTTC. It is translated as CASSLGERRGSYEQYF.

V and J are TRBV28 and TRBJ1-2, with 7 bases identical to TRBD1. The CDR3 sequence is 15 residues long. CDR1 is MDHEN and CDR2 is SYDVKM in the germline V gene. J was trimmed by 7 bases and V by 5 bases; bases with no gene match: 13. CDR3: CASSPHGQGETGYTF. In DNA, the CDR3 is TGTGCCAGCAGTCCGCACGGGCAGGGGGAAACTGGCTACACCTTC.